In this sample, the clone carrying this T cell receptor beta chain turned up many times. Its target is not known. Unique molecular identifiers were added to individual cDNA molecules. TCRdb analysed the 5' RACE reads with MiXCR anew, one entry per CDR3 protein. Here the sample spans fewer than 100,000 distinct CDR3 sequences, 7.5% to 10% being singletons. The V segment lost 0 bases and the J segment 8 bases; nucleotides outside the gene matches: 5. CDR3 size: 16 residues. Per the germline V gene, CDR1 is SGDLS and CDR2 is YYNGEE. This sample was included in a study of early T cells in non-severe SARS-CoV-2 infection. Study context: Unpaired chains resulted from sequencing bulk RNA of unsorted whole blood. Whole-study findings and limits: Matching with VDJdb favored anti-spike CD8 responses (missing private and CD4 specificities).

Sequencing was carried out using whole blood. The source of this sequence is an adult who was a healthcare worker with PCR-confirmed SARS-CoV-2 infection or an uninfected control (not recorded which). The chain carries TRBV9 and TRBJ2-1, with TRBD2 matching 13 bases. The chain's CDR3 is CASSVVTSGRADEQFF. Here the CDR3 DNA reads TGTGCCAGCAGCGTAGTCACTAGCGGGAGGGCCGATGAGCAGTTCTTC.